Shown below are 6 T cell receptor beta chains from a single sample sequenced in a study of cytomegalovirus exposure and HLA in healthy donors. TCRdb's table, derived via immunoSEQ multiplex PCR, lists solely in-frame clones and lacks some. The table has 100,000 or so clones, approximately 95% seen once. Sequencing input: PBMCs. These receptors were obtained from a woman aged 18 to 35 in good health and CMV-seronegative.

The J gene is TRBJ1-1, the V gene TRBV7-3; weak D call: TRBD1 (6 bases). Germline V gene sequence: CDR1 SGHTA, CDR2 FQGTGA. The CDR3 extends over 14 amino acids. The V gene lost 4 bases and the J gene lost 2 bases, with 11 bases spanning the gap. This CDR3 is CASSSGALNTEAFF. The CDR3 DNA sequence: TGTGCCAGCAGCTCAGGGGCGTTAAACACTGAAGCTTTCTTT.

DNA for the CDR3: TGTGCCAGCGCAAGGACAGGGGATTCGAGTGGCTACACCTTC. Translation gives CASARTGDSSGYTF. The chain joins TRBV6-4 to TRBJ1-2; 9 nucleotides line up with TRBD1. The J segment lost 7 bases and the V segment lost 8 bases, leaving 11 bases of the junction unmatched. The CDR3 loop spans 14 amino acids. CDR1 and CDR2 (germline): MRHNA, SNTAGT.

V and J are TRBV7-6 and TRBJ2-7; 10 bases map to TRBD1. Germline V gives CDR1 SGHVS, CDR2 FNYEAQ. The CDR3 spans 15 residues. Germline trimming cut 5 bases from V and 5 bases from J; bases unmatched to any gene: 9. CDR3 loop: CASSPPGQGFNEQYF. CDR3 sequence (DNA): TGTGCCAGCAGCCCCCCGGGACAGGGGTTCAACGAGCAGTACTTC.

The chain is built from TRBV5-1 and TRBJ2-3, with 8 nucleotides matching TRBD2. The CDR3 spans 16 residues. V shed 0 bases and J 6 bases; nucleotides not matched to a gene: 9. Germline V CDR1 and CDR2: SGHRS, YFSETQ. CDR3: CASSLDGGGGSDTQYF. The CDR3 DNA sequence: TGCGCCAGCAGCTTGGACGGCGGCGGGGGGTCTGATACGCAGTATTTT. The full variable domain, completed using reference TRBV5-1 and TRBJ2-3, is KAGVTQTPRYLIKTRGQQVTLSCSPISGHRSVSWYQQTPGQGLQFLFEYFSETQRNKGNFPGRFSGRQFSNSRSEMNVSTLELGDSALYLCASSLDGGGGSDTQYFGPGTRLTVL.

This clone has a single count. The rearrangement uses TRBV7-9 and TRBJ1-1; 7 bases match TRBD1. Unmatched junction bases numbered 6, after V lost 4 bases and J lost 10 bases. The V gene's germline CDR1 is SEHNR and CDR2 FQNEAQ (reference sequence). CDR3 length: 12 amino acids. CDR3 residues: CASSYGDSAAFF. CDR3 DNA sequence: TGTGCCAGCAGCTACGGGGACAGCGCAGCTTTCTTT.

The chain uses TRBV7-8 and TRBJ2-5; 7 bases fit TRBD2. J gave up 8 bases and V 1 base, and 16 bases lay outside the gene matches. The CDR3 covers 17 residues. Germline V gives CDR1 SGHVS, CDR2 FQNEAQ. CDR3 amino acids: CASSLEVYGTTGETQYF. The CDR3 bases are TGTGCCAGCAGCTTAGAAGTTTATGGGACTACCGGCGAAACCCAGTACTTC.